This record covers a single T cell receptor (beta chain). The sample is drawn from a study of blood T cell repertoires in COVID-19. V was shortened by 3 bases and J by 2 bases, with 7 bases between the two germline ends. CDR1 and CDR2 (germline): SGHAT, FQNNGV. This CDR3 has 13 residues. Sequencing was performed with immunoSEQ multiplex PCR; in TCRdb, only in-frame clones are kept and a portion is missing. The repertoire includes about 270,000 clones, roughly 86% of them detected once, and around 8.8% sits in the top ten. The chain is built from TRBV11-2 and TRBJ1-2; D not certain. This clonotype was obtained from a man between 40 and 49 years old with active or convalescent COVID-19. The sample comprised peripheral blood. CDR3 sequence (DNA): TGTGCCAGCAGCTTGAGTACGAACTATGGCTACACCTTC. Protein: CASSLSTNYGYTF.